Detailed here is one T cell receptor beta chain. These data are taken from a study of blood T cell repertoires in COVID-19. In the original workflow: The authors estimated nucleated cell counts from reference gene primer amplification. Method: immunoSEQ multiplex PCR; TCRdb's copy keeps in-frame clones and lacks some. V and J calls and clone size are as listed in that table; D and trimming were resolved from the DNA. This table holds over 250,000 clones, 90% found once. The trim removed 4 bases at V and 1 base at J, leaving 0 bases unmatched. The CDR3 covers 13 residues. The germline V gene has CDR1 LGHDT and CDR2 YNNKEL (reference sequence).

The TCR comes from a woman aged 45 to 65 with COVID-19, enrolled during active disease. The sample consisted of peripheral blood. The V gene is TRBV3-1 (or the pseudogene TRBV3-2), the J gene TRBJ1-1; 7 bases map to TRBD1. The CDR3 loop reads CASSRQGNTEAFF. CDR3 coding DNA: TGTGCCAGCAGCCGACAGGGGAACACTGAAGCTTTCTTT.